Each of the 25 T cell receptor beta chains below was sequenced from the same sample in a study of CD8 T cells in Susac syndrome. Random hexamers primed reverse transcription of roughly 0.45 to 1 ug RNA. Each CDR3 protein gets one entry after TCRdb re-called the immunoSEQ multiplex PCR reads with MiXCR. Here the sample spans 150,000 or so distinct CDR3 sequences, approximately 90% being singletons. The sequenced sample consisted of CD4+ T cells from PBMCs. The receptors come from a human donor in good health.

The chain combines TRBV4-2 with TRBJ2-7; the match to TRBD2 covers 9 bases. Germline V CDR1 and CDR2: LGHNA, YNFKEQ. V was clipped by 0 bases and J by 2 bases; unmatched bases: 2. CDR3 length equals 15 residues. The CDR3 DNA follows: TGTGCCAGCAGCCAAGAACTAGCGGGTACCTACGAGCAGTACTTC. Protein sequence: CASSQELAGTYEQYF.

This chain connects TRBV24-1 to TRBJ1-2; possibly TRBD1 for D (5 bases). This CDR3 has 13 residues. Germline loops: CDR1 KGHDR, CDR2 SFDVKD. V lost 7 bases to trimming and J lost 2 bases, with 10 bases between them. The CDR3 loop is CATRAGRNYGYTF. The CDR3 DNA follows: TGTGCCACCAGGGCAGGGAGGAACTATGGCTACACCTTC.

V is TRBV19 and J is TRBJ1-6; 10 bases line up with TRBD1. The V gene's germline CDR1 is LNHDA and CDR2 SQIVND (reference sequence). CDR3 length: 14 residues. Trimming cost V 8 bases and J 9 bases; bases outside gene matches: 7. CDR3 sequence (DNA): TGTGCCAGTCGAAGCGGGACAGGGGCTTCACCCCTCCACTTT. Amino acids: CASRSGTGASPLHF.

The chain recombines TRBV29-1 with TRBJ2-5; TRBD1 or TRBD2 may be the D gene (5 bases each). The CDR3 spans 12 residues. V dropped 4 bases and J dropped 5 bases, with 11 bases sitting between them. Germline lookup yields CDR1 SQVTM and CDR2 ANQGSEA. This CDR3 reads CSVGDLGETQYF. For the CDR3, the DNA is TGCAGCGTTGGGGACCTAGGGGAGACCCAGTACTTC.

The CDR3 DNA reads as TGTGCTAGTGGTCCCGGGACTAGTGAACTCACAGATACGCAGTATTTT. Translating gives CASGPGTSELTDTQYF. The genes are TRBV12-5 and TRBJ2-3, with 8 bases identical to TRBD2. This CDR3 spans 16 amino acids. The V gene end was trimmed by 5 bases and the J gene end by 2 bases; junction bases not matched to a gene: 9. The germline gives CDR1 LGHNT, CDR2 FRNRAP.

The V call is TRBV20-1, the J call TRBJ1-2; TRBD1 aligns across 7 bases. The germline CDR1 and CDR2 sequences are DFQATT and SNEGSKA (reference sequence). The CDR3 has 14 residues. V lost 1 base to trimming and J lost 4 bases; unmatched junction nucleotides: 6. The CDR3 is CSARATGIGYGYTF. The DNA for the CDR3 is TGCAGTGCTAGAGCGACAGGGATCGGCTATGGCTACACCTTC.

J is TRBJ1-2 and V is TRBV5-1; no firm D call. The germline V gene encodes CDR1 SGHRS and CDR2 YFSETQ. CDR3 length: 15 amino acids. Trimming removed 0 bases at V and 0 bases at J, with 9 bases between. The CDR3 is CASSLAPSTNYGYTF. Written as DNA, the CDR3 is TGCGCCAGCAGCTTGGCGCCCAGTACTAACTATGGCTACACCTTC.

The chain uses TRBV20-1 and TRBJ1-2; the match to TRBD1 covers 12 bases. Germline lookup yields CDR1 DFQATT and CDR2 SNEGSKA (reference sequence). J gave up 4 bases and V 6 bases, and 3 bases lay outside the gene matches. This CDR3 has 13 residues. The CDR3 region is CSAGTGGGYGYTF. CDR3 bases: TGCAGTGCCGGGACAGGGGGCGGCTATGGCTACACCTTC.

The CDR3 sequence is CSARDPLLAGVAAHEQYF. CDR3 in DNA: TGCAGTGCTAGAGACCCCTTGCTAGCTGGAGTCGCAGCCCACGAGCAGTACTTC. The rearrangement links TRBV20-1 to TRBJ2-7, with TRBD2 as a possible D gene (5 bases). This CDR3 spans 18 amino acids. Germline assignment: CDR1 DFQATT and CDR2 SNEGSKA (reference sequence). Between the trimmed V and J ends, which lost 0 bases and 5 bases, there was a span of 26 bases.

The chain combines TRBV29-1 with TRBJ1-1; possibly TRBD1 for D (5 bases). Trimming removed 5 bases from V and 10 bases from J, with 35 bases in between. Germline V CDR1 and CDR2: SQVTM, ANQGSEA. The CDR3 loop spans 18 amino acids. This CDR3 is CSVSPYTSAGRGGAGAFF. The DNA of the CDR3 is TGCAGCGTTTCTCCATATACATCGGCGGGGCGGGGAGGGGCTGGAGCTTTCTTT. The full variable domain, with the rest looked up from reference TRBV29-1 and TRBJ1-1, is SAVISQKPSRDICQRGTSLTIQCQVDSQVTMMFWYRQQPGQSLTLIATANQGSEATYESGFVIDKFPISRPNLTFSTLTVSNMSPEDSSIYLCSVSPYTSAGRGGAGAFFGQGTRLTVV.

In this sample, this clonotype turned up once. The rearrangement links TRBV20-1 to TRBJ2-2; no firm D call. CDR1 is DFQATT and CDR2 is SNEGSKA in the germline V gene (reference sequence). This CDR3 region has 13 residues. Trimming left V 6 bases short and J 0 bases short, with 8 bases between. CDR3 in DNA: TGCAGTGCCCGAATTCCGAACACCGGGGAGCTGTTTTTT. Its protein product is CSARIPNTGELFF.

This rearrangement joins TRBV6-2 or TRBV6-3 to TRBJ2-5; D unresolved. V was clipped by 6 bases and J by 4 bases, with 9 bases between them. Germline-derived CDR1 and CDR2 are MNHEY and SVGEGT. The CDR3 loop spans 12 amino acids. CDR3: CASSQDGETQYF. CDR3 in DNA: TGTGCCAGCAGCCAGGACGGAGAGACCCAGTACTTC.

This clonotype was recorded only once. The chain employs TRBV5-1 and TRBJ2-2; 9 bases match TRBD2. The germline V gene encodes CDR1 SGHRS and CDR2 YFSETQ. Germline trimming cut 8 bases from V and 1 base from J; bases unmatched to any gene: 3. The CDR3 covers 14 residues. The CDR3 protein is CASQRGENTGELFF. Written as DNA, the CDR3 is TGCGCCAGTCAGCGGGGGGAGAACACCGGGGAGCTGTTTTTT.

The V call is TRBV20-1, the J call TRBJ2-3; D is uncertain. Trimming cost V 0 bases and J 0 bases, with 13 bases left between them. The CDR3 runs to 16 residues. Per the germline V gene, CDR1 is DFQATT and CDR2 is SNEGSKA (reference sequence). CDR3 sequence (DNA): TGCAGTGCTAGAGATAAGAAAACTTTTAGCACAGATACGCAGTATTTT. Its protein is CSARDKKTFSTDTQYF.

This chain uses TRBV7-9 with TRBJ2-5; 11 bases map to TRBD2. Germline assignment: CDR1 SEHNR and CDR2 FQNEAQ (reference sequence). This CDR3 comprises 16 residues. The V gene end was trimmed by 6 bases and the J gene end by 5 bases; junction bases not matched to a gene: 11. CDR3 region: CASRPTSGEVSETQYF. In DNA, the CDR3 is TGTGCCAGCAGACCGACTAGCGGGGAGGTTTCGGAGACCCAGTACTTC.

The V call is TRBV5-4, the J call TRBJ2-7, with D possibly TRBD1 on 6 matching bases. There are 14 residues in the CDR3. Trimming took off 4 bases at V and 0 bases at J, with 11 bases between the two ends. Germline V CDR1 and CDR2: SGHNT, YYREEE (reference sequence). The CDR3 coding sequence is TGTGCCAGCAGCCCCCGACAGGACTCCTACGAGCAGTACTTC. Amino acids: CASSPRQDSYEQYF.

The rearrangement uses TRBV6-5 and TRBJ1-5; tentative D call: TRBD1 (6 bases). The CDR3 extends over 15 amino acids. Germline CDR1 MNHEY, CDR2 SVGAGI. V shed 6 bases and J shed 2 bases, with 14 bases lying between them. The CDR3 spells CASRPQGRGNQPQHF. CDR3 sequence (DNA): TGTGCCAGCAGACCCCAGGGGAGAGGCAATCAGCCCCAGCATTTT.

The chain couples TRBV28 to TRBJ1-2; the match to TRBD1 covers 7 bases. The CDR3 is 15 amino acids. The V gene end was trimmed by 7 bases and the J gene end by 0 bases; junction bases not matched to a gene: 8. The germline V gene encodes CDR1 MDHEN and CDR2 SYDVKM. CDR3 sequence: CASTDGTASNYGYTF. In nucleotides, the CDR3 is TGTGCCAGCACTGATGGGACAGCTTCTAACTATGGCTACACCTTC.

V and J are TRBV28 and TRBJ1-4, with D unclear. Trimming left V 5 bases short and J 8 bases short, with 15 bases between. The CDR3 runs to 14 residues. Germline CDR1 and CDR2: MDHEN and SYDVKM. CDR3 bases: TGTGCCAGCAGTGAAGCCACGAGGTCCGAAAAACTGTTTTTT. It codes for CASSEATRSEKLFF.

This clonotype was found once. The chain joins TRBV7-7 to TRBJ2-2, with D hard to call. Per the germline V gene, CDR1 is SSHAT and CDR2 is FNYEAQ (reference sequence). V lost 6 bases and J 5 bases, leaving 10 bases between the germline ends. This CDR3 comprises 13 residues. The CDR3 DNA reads TGTGCCAGCAGTTCCGGGTGGACCGGGGAGCTGTTTTTT. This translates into CASSSGWTGELFF.

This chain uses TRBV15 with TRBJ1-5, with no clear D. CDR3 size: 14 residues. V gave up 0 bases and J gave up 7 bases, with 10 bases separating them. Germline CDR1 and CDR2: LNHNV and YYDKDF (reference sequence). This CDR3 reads CATSRDGDFQPQHF. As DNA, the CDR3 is TGTGCCACCAGCAGAGATGGGGATTTCCAGCCCCAGCATTTT.

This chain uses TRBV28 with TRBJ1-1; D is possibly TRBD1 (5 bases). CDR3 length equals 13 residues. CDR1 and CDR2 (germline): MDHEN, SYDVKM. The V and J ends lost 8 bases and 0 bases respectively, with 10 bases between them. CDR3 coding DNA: TGTGCCAGCCGGACACTTCTGAACACTGAAGCTTTCTTT. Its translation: CASRTLLNTEAFF.

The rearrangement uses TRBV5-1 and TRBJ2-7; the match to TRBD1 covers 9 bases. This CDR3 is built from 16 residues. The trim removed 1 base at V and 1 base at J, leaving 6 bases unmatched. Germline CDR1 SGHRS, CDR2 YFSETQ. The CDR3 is CASSLTPGQGSYEQYF. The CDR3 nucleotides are TGCGCCAGCAGCTTGACCCCGGGACAGGGTTCCTACGAGCAGTACTTC.

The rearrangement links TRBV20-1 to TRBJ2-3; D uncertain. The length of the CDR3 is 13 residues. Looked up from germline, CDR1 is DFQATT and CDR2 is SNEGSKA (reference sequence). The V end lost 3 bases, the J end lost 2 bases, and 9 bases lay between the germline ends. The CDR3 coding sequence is TGCAGTGCTAGCCAGCAATTCACAGATACGCAGTATTTT. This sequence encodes CSASQQFTDTQYF.

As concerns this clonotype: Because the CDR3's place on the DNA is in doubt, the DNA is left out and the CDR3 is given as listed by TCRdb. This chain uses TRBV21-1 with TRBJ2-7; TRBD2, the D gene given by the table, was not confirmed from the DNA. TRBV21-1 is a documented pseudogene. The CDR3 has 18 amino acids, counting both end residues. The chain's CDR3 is CASSKVGSGSPSRDEQYF.